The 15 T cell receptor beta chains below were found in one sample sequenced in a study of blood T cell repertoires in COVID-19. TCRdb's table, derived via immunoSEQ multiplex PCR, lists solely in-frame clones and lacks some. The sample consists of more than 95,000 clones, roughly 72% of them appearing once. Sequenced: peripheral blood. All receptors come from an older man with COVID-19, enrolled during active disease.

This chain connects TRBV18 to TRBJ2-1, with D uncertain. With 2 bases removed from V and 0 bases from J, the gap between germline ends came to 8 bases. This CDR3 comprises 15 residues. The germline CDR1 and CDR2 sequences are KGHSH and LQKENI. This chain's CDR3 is CASSPAASSYNEQFF. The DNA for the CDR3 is TGTGCCAGCTCACCAGCGGCTAGCTCCTACAATGAGCAGTTCTTC.

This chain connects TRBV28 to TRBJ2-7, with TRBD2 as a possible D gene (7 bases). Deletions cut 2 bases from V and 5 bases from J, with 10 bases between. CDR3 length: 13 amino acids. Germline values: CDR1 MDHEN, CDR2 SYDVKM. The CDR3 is CASSLAGADEQYF. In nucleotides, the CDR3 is TGTGCCAGCAGTTTAGCGGGGGCCGACGAGCAGTACTTC.

CDR3 coding DNA: TGTGCCAGCAGCTTAAGGGGACAGGCCTATGGCTACACCTTC. It yields the protein CASSLRGQAYGYTF. The chain employs TRBV11-2 and TRBJ1-2, with 8 bases aligning to TRBD1. The CDR3 runs to 14 residues. The V segment lost 2 bases and the J segment 4 bases; nucleotides outside the gene matches: 3. Germline V CDR1 and CDR2: SGHAT, FQNNGV.

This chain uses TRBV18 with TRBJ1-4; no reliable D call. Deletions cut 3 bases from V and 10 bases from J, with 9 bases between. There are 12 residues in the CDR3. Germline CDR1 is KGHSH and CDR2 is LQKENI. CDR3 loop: CASSPDAGKLFF. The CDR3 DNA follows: TGTGCCAGCTCACCGGACGCGGGAAAACTGTTTTTT.

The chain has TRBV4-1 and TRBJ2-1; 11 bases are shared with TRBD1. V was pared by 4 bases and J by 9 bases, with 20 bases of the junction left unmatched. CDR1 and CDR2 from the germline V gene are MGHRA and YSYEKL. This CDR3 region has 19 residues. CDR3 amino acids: CASSPGTGGPQGRVREQFF. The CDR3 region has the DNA TGCGCCAGCAGCCCCGGGACAGGGGGGCCGCAGGGTCGGGTGCGTGAGCAGTTCTTC.

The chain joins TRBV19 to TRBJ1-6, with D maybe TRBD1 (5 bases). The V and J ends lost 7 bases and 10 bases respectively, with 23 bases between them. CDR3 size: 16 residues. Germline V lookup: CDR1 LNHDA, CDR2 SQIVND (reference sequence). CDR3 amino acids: CASKRGLRSSQSPLHF. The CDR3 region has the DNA TGTGCCAGTAAGAGGGGACTGCGCTCAAGTCAATCACCCCTCCACTTT.

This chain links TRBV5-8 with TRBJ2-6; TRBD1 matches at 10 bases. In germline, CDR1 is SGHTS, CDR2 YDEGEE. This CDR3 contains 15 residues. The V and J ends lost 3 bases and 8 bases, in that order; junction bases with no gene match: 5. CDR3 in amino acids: CASSSGQGRSNVLTF. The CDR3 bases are TGTGCCAGCAGCTCGGGACAGGGGAGGTCCAACGTCCTGACTTTC.

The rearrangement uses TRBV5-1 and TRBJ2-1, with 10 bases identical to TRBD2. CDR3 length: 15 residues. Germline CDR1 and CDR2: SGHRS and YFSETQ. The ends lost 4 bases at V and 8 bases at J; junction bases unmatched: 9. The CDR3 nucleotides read TGCGCCAGCAGCGACCAGCGGGAGGGCCGGGATGAGCAGTTCTTC. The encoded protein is CASSDQREGRDEQFF.

The CDR3: CASSQAQGAGGNQPQHF. DNA of the CDR3: TGTGCCAGCAGCCAAGCCCAGGGGGCAGGGGGCAATCAGCCCCAGCATTTT. V is TRBV4-2 and J is TRBJ1-5; 8 bases fit TRBD1. The CDR3 spans 17 residues. Per the germline V gene, CDR1 is LGHNA and CDR2 is YNFKEQ. V dropped 1 base and J dropped 2; count of bases not matched to a gene: 7.

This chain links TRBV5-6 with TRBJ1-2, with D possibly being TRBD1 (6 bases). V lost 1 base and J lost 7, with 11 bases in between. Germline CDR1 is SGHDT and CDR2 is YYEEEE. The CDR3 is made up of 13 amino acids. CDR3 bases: TGTGCCAGCAGCTTGAGCAGGGGTCTTGGCTACACCTTC. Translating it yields CASSLSRGLGYTF.

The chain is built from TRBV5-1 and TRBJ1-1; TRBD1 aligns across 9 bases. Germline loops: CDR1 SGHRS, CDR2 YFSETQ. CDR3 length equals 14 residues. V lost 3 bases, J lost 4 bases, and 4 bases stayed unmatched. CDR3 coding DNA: TGCGCCAGCAGCTGGACAGGGGAGGCCACTGAAGCTTTCTTT. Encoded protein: CASSWTGEATEAFF.

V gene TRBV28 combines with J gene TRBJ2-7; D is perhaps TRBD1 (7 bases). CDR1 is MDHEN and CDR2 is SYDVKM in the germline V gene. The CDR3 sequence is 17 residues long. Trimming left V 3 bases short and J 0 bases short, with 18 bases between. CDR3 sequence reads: CASSLMEGTESSYEQYF. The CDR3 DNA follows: TGTGCCAGCAGTTTGATGGAGGGGACAGAGAGCTCCTACGAGCAGTACTTC.

CDR3 DNA sequence: TGTGCCAGCAGCCAAGCTTCGGGAGTGAATTCTGAGCAGTTCTTC. Amino acid sequence: CASSQASGVNSEQFF. The chain is built from TRBV3-1 (or the pseudogene TRBV3-2) and TRBJ2-1; a weak D match, TRBD2 (6 bases). The germline V gene has CDR1 LGHDT and CDR2 YNNKEL (reference sequence). Trimming stripped 1 base from V and 9 bases from J, with 16 bases between. The CDR3 is 15 amino acids.

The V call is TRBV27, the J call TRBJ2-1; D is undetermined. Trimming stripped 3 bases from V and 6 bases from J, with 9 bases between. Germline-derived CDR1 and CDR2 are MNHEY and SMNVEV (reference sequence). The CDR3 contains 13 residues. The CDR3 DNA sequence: TGTGCCAGCAGTTTTCGACACCTCAATGAGCAGTTCTTC. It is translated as CASSFRHLNEQFF.

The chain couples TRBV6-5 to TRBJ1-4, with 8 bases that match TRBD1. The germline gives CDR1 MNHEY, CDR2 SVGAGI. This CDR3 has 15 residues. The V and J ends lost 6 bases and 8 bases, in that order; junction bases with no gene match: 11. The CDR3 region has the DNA TGTGCCAGCAGGCCTGCCGGGACAGGCCTCGAAAAACTGTTTTTT. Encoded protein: CASRPAGTGLEKLFF.